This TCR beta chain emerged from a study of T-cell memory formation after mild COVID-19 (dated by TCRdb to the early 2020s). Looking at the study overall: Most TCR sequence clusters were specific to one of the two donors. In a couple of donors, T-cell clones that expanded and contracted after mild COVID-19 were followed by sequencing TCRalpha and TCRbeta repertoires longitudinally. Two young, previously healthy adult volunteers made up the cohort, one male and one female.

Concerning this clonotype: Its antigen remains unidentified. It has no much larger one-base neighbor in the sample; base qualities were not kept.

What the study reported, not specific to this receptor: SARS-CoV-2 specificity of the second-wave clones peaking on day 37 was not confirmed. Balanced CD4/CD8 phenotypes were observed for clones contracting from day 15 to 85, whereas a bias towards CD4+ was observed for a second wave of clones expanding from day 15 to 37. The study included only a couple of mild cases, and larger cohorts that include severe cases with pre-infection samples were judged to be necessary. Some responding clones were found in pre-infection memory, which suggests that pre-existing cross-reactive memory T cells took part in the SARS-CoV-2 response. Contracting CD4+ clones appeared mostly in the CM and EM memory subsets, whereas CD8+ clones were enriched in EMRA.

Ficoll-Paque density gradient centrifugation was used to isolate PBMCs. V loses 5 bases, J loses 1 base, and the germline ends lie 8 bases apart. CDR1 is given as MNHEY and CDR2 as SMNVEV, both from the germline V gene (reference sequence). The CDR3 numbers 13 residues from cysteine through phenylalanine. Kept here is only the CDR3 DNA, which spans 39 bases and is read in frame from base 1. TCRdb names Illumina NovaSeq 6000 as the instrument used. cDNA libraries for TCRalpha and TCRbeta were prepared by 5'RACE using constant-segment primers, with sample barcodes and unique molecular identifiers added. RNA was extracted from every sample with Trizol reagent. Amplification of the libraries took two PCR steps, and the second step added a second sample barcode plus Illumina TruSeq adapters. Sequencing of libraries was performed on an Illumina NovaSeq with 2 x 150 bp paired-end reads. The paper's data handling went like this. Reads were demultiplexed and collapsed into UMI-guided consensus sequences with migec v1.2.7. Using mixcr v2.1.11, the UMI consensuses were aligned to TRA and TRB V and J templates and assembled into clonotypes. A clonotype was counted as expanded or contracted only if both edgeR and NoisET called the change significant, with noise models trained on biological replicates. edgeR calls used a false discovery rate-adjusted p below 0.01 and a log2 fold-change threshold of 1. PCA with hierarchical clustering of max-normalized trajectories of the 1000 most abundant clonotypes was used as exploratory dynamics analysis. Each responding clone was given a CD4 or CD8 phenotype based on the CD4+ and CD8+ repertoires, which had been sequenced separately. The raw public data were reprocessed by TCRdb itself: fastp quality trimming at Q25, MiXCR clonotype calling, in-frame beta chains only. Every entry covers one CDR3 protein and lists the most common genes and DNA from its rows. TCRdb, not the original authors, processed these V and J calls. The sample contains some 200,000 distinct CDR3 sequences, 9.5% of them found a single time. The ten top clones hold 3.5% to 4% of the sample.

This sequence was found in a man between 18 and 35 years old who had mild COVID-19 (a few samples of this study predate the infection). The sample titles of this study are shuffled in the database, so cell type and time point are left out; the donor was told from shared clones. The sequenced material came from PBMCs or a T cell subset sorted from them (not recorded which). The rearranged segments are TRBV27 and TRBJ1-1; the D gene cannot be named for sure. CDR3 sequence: CASSAVGNTEAFF. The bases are TGTGCCAGCAGTGCGGTCGGGAACACTGAAGCTTTCTTT.